Included here is one T cell receptor beta chain sequence, with context. This record comes from a study of cytomegalovirus exposure and HLA in healthy donors. A multiplex PCR was run with 60 Vbeta primers and 13 Jbeta primers. Data came from immunoSEQ multiplex PCR; TCRdb stores just in-frame clones and leaves some out. This sample yields 65,000 to 80,000 clones, of which roughly 80% are seen a single time; approximately 20% belongs to the top ten. The CDR3 covers 15 residues. The germline V and J ends were trimmed by 3 bases and 2 bases, with 13 bases remaining between them. Per the germline V gene, CDR1 is SGHTA and CDR2 is FQGTGA.

The clonotype originates from a woman aged 40 to 50 in good health and CMV-seropositive. Sequencing was performed on PBMCs. The chain has TRBV7-3 and TRBJ1-1; D is perhaps TRBD1 (5 bases). The CDR3 nucleotides read TGTGCCAGCAGCTTTCGGGCAGGGACTAACACTGAAGCTTTCTTT. Translation gives CASSFRAGTNTEAFF.